The present entry profiles one TCR beta chain with its context. The sample originates from a study of CD8 T cells in Susac syndrome. High-throughput TCR beta sequencing covered peripheral CD8+ and CD4+ T cells. CD8+ and CD4+ T cells were negatively isolated; TEMRA cells were FACS-enriched. The CDR3 runs 14 residues. The V gene lost 4 bases and the J gene lost 4 bases, with 13 bases spanning the gap. Germline V gene data show CDR1 as LGHDT and CDR2 as YNNKEL (reference sequence). The RNA, roughly 0.5 to 1 ug, was put through reverse transcription using random hexamers. The authors amplified TCR beta CDR3 across 54 Vbeta and 13 Jbeta using immunoSEQ multiplex PCR. One entry per CDR3 protein, called by TCRdb with MiXCR from the immunoSEQ multiplex PCR reads. The sample includes 150,000 to 200,000 distinct CDR3 sequences, around 96% of them seen just once.

The sequenced sample was CD4+ T cells from PBMCs. The sequence was obtained from a human donor with multiple sclerosis. The chain combines TRBV3-1 with TRBJ1-2; weak D call: TRBD1 (5 bases). The DNA for the CDR3 is TGTGCCAGCAGCCTTAAGGGGCAGATCTATGGCTACACCTTC. Its protein is CASSLKGQIYGYTF.